These T cell receptor beta chains were read from a single sample in a study of shared clonotypes between healthy human individuals. TCRdb's table, derived via immunoSEQ multiplex PCR, lists solely in-frame clones and lacks some. The table lists just under 350,000 clones, over 70% of them singletons. Sequenced sample: memory CD4+ T cells sorted from blood. The receptors originated from a man aged 30 to 39 in good health. Both conserved end residues are trimmed from each CDR3.

J gene	V gene	CDR3 protein
TRBJ2-7	TRBV7-2	ASSLSYEQY
TRBJ2-3	TRBV30	AWSVQRGSLTDTQY
TRBJ2-2	TRBV6-6	ASRDRVGELF
TRBJ2-5	TRBV15	ATRAGSRQETQY
NA	TRBV2	ASRAGSTLYEQY
TRBJ2-1	TRBV5-1	ASSLTGTGAYNEQF
TRBJ1-5	TRBV27	ASSSGFLQPQH
TRBJ2-2	TRBV9	ASSFGQGVTGELF
TRBJ2-3	TRBV7-9	ASSSVARYADTQY
TRBJ2-3	TRBV9	ASSPQTSGTDTQY
TRBJ2-5	TRBV7-8	ASSPGASRETQY
TRBJ2-5	TRBV5-1	ASSPDRASQETQY
TRBJ1-1	TRBV28	ASSLPSTEAF
TRBJ2-7	TRBV2	ASSAQNYEQY
TRBJ2-3	TRBV5-1	ASSVGTVSKRSTDTQY
TRBJ2-1	TRBV25-1	ASSVAAPTTSRNEQF
TRBJ2-1	TRBV7-3	ASSPPSFWKDNEQF
TRBJ2-3	TRBV20-1	SAYTDTQY
TRBJ2-2	TRBV19	ASSIFGLSGSGELF
TRBJ2-1	TRBV18	ASSPPGPHNEQF
TRBJ2-5	TRBV25-1	ASSELGRDREETQY
TRBJ2-3	TRBV7-2	ASSLRVAVPTDTQY
TRBJ1-2	TRBV19	ASTLSGGETYGYT
TRBJ2-2	TRBV5-4	ASSLSSSIAGELF
TRBJ2-1	TRBV29-1	SVDRRTSVRNEQF
TRBJ1-2	TRBV28	ASSGGQGASGYT
TRBJ2-1	TRBV18	ASSKNRGSSYNEQF
TRBJ1-5	TRBV28	ASSSILLRSQH
TRBJ2-5	TRBV28	ASSLVLGGRETQY
TRBJ1-4	TRBV2	ASRDLSTNEKLF
TRBJ2-5	TRBV28	ASSWVGVLRETQY
TRBJ2-2	TRBV11-2	ASSAKGTSGMYTGELF
TRBJ1-5	TRBV28	ASSLGQGSQPQH
TRBJ2-3	TRBV15	ATSRDRIAETDTQY
TRBJ2-7	TRBV28	ASSLLQELPLRGQY
TRBJ1-5	TRBV2	ASSLDRSSNQPQH
TRBJ1-2	TRBV7-9	ASRVPGIDGYT
TRBJ2-4	TRBV28	ASSLGTGGISAKNIQY
TRBJ2-3	TRBV2	ASSVITDTQY
TRBJ2-5	TRBV7-3	ASSPHPPGLAGGVETQY